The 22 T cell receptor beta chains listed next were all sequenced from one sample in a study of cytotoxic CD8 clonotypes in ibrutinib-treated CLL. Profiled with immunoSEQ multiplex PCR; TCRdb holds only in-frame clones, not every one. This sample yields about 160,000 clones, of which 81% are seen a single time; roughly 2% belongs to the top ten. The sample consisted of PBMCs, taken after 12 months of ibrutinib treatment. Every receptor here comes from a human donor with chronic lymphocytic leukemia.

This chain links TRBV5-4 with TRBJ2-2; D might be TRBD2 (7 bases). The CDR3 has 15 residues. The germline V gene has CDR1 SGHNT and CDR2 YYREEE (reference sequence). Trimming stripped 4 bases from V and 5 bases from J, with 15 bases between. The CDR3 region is CASSPQRGGTGELFF. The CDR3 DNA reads TGTGCCAGCAGCCCTCAAAGGGGGGGAACCGGGGAGCTGTTTTTT.

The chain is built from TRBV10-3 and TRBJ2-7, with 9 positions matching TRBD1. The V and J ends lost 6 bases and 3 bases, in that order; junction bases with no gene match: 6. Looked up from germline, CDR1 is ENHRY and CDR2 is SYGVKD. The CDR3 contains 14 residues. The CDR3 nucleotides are TGTGCCATCAGGGAATCGGGACAGGGCTACGAGCAGTACTTC. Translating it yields CAIRESGQGYEQYF.

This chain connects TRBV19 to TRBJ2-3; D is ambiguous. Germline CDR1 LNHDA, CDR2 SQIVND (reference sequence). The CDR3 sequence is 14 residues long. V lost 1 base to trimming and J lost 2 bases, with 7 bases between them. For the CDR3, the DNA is TGTGCCAGTAGTATAGCCCTACCCACAGATACGCAGTATTTT. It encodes CASSIALPTDTQYF.

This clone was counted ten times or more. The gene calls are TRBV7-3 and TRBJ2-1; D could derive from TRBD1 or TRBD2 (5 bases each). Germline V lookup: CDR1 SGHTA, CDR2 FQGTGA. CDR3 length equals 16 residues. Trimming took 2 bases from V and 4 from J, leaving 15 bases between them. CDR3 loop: CASSLEGAGGYNEQFF. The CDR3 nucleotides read TGTGCCAGCAGCTTAGAAGGGGCAGGAGGATACAATGAGCAGTTCTTC. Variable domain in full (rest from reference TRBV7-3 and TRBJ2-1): GAGVSQTPSNKVTEKGKYVELRCDPISGHTALYWYRQSLGQGPEFLIYFQGTGAADDSGLPNDRFFAVRPEGSVSTLKIQRTERGDSAVYLCASSLEGAGGYNEQFFGPGTRLTVL.

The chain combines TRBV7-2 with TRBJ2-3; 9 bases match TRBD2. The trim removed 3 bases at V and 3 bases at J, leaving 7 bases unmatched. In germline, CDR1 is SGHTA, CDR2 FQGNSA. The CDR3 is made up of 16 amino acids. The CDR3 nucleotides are TGTGCCAGCAGCTTCTTAGCGGGAGTTGCGACAGATACGCAGTATTTT. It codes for CASSFLAGVATDTQYF.

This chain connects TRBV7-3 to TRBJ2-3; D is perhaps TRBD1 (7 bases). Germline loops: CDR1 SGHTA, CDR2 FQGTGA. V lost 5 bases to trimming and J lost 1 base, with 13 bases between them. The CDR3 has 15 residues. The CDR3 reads CASSAQGEGTDTQYF. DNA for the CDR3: TGTGCCAGCAGCGCCCAGGGGGAGGGCACAGATACGCAGTATTTT.

In DNA form, the CDR3 reads TGTGCCAGCAGCGGACAGGCCCTATATAATTCACCCCTCCACTTT. The encoded protein is CASSGQALYNSPLHF. The V call is TRBV2, the J call TRBJ1-6; 7 bases are shared with TRBD1. V was pared by 6 bases and J by 4 bases, with 6 bases of the junction left unmatched. Looked up from germline, CDR1 is SNHLY and CDR2 is FYNNEI. This CDR3 region has 15 residues.

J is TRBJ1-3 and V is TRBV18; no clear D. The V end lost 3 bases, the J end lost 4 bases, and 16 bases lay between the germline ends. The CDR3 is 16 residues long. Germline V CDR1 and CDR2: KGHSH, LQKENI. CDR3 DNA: TGTGCCAGCTCACCCAAAGAGGGTCTATCCGGAAACACCATATATTTT. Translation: CASSPKEGLSGNTIYF.

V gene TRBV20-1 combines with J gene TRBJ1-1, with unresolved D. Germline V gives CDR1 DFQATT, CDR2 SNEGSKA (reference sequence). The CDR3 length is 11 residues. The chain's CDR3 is CSGPGLTEAFF. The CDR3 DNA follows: TGCAGCGGTCCGGGGTTGACTGAAGCTTTCTTT.

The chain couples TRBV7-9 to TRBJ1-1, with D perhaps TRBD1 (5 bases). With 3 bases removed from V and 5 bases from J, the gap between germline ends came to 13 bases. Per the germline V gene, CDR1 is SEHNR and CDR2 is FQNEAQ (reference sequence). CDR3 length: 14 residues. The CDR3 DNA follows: TGTGCCAGCAGCTTTCTAGTGGGGGGAACTGAAGCTTTCTTT. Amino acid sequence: CASSFLVGGTEAFF.

CDR3 nucleotides: TGTGCCAGCAGCGTAGGTTGGAGCTCTGGGGCCAACGTCCTGACTTTC. It specifies CASSVGWSSGANVLTF. The chain links TRBV9 to TRBJ2-6; no reliable D call. CDR1 is SGDLS, CDR2 YYNGEE, per germline. Trimming cost V 0 bases and J 0 bases, with 7 bases left between them. The CDR3 runs 16 residues.

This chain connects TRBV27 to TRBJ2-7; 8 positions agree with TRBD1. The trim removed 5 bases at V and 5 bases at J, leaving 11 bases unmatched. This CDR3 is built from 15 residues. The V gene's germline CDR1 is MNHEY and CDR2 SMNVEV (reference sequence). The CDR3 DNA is TGTGCCAGCAGTAGACCGGGACAGGCCGCGCACGAGCAGTACTTC. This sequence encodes CASSRPGQAAHEQYF.

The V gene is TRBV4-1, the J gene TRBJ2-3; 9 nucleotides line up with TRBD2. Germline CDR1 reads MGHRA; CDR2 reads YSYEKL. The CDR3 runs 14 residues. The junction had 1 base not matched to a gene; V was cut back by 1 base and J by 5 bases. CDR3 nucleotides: TGCGCCAGCAGCCAAGGACTAGCGGTAGATACGCAGTATTTT. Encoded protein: CASSQGLAVDTQYF.

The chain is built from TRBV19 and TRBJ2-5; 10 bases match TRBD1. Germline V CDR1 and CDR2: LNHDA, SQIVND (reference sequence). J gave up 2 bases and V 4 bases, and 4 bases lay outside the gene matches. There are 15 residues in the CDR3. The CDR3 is CASSRQGAGQETQYF. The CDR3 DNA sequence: TGTGCCAGTAGTAGACAGGGGGCTGGGCAAGAGACCCAGTACTTC.

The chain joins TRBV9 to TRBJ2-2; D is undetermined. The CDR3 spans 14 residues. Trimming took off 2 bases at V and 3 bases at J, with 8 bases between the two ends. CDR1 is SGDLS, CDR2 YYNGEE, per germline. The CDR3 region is CASSVNPDTGELFF. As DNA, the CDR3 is TGTGCCAGCAGCGTTAATCCAGACACCGGGGAGCTGTTTTTT.

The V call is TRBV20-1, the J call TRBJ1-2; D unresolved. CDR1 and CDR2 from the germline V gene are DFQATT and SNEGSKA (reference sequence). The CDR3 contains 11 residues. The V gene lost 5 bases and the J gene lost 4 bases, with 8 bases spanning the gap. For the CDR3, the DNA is TGCAGTGCTGCACATCCCTATGGCTACACCTTC. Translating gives CSAAHPYGYTF.

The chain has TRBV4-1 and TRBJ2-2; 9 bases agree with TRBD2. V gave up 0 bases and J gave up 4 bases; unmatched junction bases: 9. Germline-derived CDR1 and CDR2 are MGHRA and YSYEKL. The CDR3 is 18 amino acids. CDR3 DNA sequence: TGCGCCAGCAGCCAAGATTGGGTAGCGGGAGTAGTCACCGGGGAGCTGTTTTTT. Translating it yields CASSQDWVAGVVTGELFF.

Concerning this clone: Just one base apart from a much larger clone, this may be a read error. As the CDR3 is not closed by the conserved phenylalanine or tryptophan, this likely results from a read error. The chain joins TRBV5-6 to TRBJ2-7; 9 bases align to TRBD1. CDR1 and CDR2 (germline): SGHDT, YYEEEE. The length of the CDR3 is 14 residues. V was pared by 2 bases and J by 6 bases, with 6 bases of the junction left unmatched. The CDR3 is CASSFGTGHPEQYL. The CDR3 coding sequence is TGTGCCAGCAGCTTCGGGACAGGGCATCCCGAGCAGTACTTA.

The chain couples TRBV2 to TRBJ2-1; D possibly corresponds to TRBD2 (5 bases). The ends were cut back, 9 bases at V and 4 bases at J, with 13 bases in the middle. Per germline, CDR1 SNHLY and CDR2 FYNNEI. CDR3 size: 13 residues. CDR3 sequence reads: CARGRTGYNEQFF. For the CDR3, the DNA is TGTGCCAGGGGTAGAACGGGGTACAATGAGCAGTTCTTC.

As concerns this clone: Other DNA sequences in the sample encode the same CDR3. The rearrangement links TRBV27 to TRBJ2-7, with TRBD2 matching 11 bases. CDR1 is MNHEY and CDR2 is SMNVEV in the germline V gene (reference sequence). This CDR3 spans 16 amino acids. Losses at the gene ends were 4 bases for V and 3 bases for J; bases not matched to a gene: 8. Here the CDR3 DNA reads TGTGCCAGCAGTTCCCTGGGGACTAGCGGAAACTACGAGCAGTACTTC. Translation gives CASSSLGTSGNYEQYF.

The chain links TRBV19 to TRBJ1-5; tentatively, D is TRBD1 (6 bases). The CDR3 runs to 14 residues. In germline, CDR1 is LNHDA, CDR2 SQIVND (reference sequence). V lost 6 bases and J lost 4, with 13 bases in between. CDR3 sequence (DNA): TGTGCCAGTAGGTCAGGGGCAGAAAATCAGCCCCAGCATTTT. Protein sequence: CASRSGAENQPQHF.

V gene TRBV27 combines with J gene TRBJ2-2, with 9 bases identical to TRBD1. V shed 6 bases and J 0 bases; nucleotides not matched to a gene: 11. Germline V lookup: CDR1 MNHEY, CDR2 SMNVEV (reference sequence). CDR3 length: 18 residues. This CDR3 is CASRPGGGQGANTGELFF. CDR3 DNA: TGTGCCAGCAGACCAGGTGGGGGACAGGGAGCGAACACCGGGGAGCTGTTTTTT.